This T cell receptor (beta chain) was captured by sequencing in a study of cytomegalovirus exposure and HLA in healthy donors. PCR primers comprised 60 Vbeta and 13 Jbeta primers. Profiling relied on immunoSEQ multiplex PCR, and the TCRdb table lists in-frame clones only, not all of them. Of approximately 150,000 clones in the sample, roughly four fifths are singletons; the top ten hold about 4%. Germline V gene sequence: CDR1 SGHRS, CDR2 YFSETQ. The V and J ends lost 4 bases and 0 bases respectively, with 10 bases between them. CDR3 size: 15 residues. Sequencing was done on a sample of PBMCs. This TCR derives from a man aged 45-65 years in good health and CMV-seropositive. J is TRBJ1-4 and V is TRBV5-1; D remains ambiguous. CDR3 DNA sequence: TGCGCCAGCAGCAACCCACAAGCAACTAATGAAAAACTGTTTTTT. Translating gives CASSNPQATNEKLFF.